The 25 T cell receptor beta chains below all came from one sample that was sequenced in a study of blood T cell repertoires in COVID-19 (dated by TCRdb to 2018 to 2020). Library prep was done by the immunoSEQ multiplex PCR assay. In its TCRdb copy, this immuneACCESS table keeps in-frame sequences only and misses some clones. Where compared with another copy, unresolved V genes explain less than half of these, and the others have no known cause. In all, the sample holds about 120,000 clones, and approximately 81% of those were seen once. Of the sample, 3% to 4% is held by the ten largest clones. The material sequenced was peripheral blood. The source is a man aged 55 to 69 with acute or convalescent COVID-19.

CDR3 region: CSGTGATEAFF. The CDR3 DNA is TGCAGCGGAACAGGGGCCACTGAAGCTTTCTTT. This chain uses TRBV29-1 with TRBJ1-1; TRBD1 aligns across 7 bases. The CDR3 runs 11 residues. The germline V gene has CDR1 SQVTM and CDR2 ANQGSEA. The V and J ends lost 7 bases and 4 bases, in that order; junction bases with no gene match: 3.

The chain employs TRBV24-1 and TRBJ2-2, with TRBD2 identical over 11 bases. The CDR3 has 18 residues. Per germline, CDR1 KGHDR and CDR2 SFDVKD. Germline trimming cut 0 bases from V and 5 bases from J; bases unmatched to any gene: 7. The CDR3 DNA follows: TGTGCCACCAGTGATTTGAGGCTAGCGGGAGGAAGGACCGGGGAGCTGTTTTTT. Its protein product is CATSDLRLAGGRTGELFF.

This clone occurred a few times. The chain uses TRBV6-4 and TRBJ2-3; D may be TRBD2 (6 bases). Germline V gene data show CDR1 as MRHNA and CDR2 as SNTAGT. The CDR3 consists of 14 residues. V was clipped by 3 bases and J by 6 bases, with 13 bases between them. CDR3 coding DNA: TGTGCCAGCAGTGAGGCAGGAGGGAGGGATACGCAGTATTTT. The encoded protein is CASSEAGGRDTQYF.

The genes are TRBV7-3 and TRBJ2-7, with 12 bases identical to TRBD1. Germline lookup yields CDR1 SGHTA and CDR2 FQGTGA. Losses at the gene ends were 6 bases for V and 5 bases for J; bases not matched to a gene: 17. The CDR3 spans 18 residues. The CDR3 nucleotides read TGTGCCAGCAGATCCACCCGCGCTGGGACAGGGGGCAGAGACGAGCAGTACTTC. Translating gives CASRSTRAGTGGRDEQYF. Filled out from reference TRBV7-3 and TRBJ2-7, the complete variable domain reads GAGVSQTPSNKVTEKGKYVELRCDPISGHTALYWYRQSLGQGPEFLIYFQGTGAADDSGLPNDRFFAVRPEGSVSTLKIQRTERGDSAVYLCASRSTRAGTGGRDEQYFGPGTRLTVT.

This chain links TRBV4-1 with TRBJ2-1; 8 bases match TRBD1. The trim removed 8 bases at V and 7 bases at J, leaving 10 bases unmatched. The CDR3 is 14 residues long. The germline gives CDR1 MGHRA, CDR2 YSYEKL. In DNA form, the CDR3 reads TGCGCCAGCGCCGTCGGACAGGGATGGAATGAGCAGTTCTTC. This encodes CASAVGQGWNEQFF.

This chain connects TRBV28 to TRBJ2-2, with TRBD2 as a possible D gene (6 bases). The germline V gene has CDR1 MDHEN and CDR2 SYDVKM. V lost 3 bases, J lost 4 bases, and 12 bases lay in between. The CDR3 sequence is 15 residues long. The CDR3 is CASSFGGGVTGELFF. The CDR3, as DNA: TGTGCCAGCAGTTTCGGGGGAGGAGTCACCGGGGAGCTGTTTTTT. Supplemented by reference TRBV28 and TRBJ2-2, the full variable domain reads DVKVTQSSRYLVKRTGEKVFLECVQDMDHENMFWYRQDPGLGLRLIYFSYDVKMKEKGDIPEGYSVSREKKERFSLILESASTNQTSMYLCASSFGGGVTGELFFGEGSRLTVL.

The sample holds one count of this clone. V gene TRBV24-1 combines with J gene TRBJ2-5; 7 nucleotides align to TRBD1. Trimming cost V 0 bases and J 5 bases; bases outside gene matches: 5. The germline V gene has CDR1 KGHDR and CDR2 SFDVKD. The CDR3 length is 15 residues. The CDR3 bases are TGTGCCACCAGTGATTTGACAGGGGCTGGGGAGACCCAGTACTTC. Translated: CATSDLTGAGETQYF.

This rearrangement joins TRBV28 to TRBJ2-1; 12 bases map to TRBD1. CDR1 is MDHEN and CDR2 is SYDVKM in the germline V gene. The J segment lost 7 bases and the V segment lost 10 bases, leaving 14 bases of the junction unmatched. This CDR3 is built from 16 residues. The CDR3 bases are TGTGCCACCAGCTTATTTGGGGACAGGGGGCTTAATGAGCAGTTCTTC. Translation gives CATSLFGDRGLNEQFF. Supplemented by reference TRBV28 and TRBJ2-1, the full variable domain reads DVKVTQSSRYLVKRTGEKVFLECVQDMDHENMFWYRQDPGLGLRLIYFSYDVKMKEKGDIPEGYSVSREKKERFSLILESASTNQTSMYLCATSLFGDRGLNEQFFGPGTRLTVL.

The V call is TRBV30, the J call TRBJ1-4; D perhaps matches TRBD1 (5 bases). There are 16 residues in the CDR3. Germline V gene sequence: CDR1 GTSNPN, CDR2 SVGIG (reference sequence). Trimming stripped 1 base from V and 3 bases from J, with 15 bases between. The CDR3: CAWSARLGGSNEKLFF. The CDR3 DNA reads as TGTGCCTGGAGTGCCCGGTTGGGGGGTTCTAATGAAAAACTGTTTTTT.

The gene calls are TRBV27 and TRBJ1-2, with 9 positions matching TRBD1. The V and J ends lost 5 bases and 8 bases, in that order; junction bases with no gene match: 6. The CDR3 is 13 residues long. Germline V gene lookup returns CDR1 MNHEY and CDR2 SMNVEV (reference sequence). CDR3 sequence (DNA): TGTGCCAGCAGTCCTGACAGGGGGGCCGGCTACACCTTC. Protein sequence: CASSPDRGAGYTF.

This rearrangement joins TRBV19 to TRBJ2-1; possibly TRBD1 for D (6 bases). This CDR3 has 14 amino acids. The germline V gene has CDR1 LNHDA and CDR2 SQIVND (reference sequence). Trimming stripped 6 bases from V and 0 bases from J, with 9 bases between. The CDR3 nucleotides read TGTGCCAGTAGAACAGGGAGCTCCTACAATGAGCAGTTCTTC. It codes for CASRTGSSYNEQFF.

This chain uses TRBV19 with TRBJ1-1; the D gene is possibly TRBD1 (6 bases). The CDR3 has 14 residues. Germline loops: CDR1 LNHDA, CDR2 SQIVND (reference sequence). Trimming removed 3 bases at V and 7 bases at J, with 15 bases between. CDR3 sequence reads: CASSIGGHLDEAFF. The DNA of the CDR3 is TGTGCCAGTAGTATCGGGGGGCACCTGGATGAAGCTTTCTTT.

The chain is built from TRBV18 and TRBJ2-3; D is uncertain. V was pared by 2 bases and J by 5 bases, with 11 bases between. Germline loops: CDR1 KGHSH, CDR2 LQKENI. The CDR3 spans 14 residues. The CDR3 sequence: CASSPEVGRDTQYF. CDR3 bases: TGTGCCAGCTCACCAGAGGTGGGTCGAGATACGCAGTATTTT. The full variable domain, in which reference TRBV18 and TRBJ2-3 provide the parts outside the CDR3, is NAGVMQNPRHLVRRRGQEARLRCSPMKGHSHVYWYRQLPEEGLKFMVYLQKENIIDESGMPKERFSAEFPKEGPSILRIQQVVRGDSAAYFCASSPEVGRDTQYFGPGTRLTVL.

This chain connects TRBV19 to TRBJ1-2, with D possibly matching TRBD1 (6 bases). The CDR3 runs to 16 residues. V lost 4 bases and J 1 base, leaving 16 bases between the germline ends. CDR1 is LNHDA and CDR2 is SQIVND in the germline V gene (reference sequence). This CDR3 is CASSTLTGTLNYGYTF. The CDR3 DNA reads as TGTGCCAGTAGTACCCTAACAGGGACCCTTAACTATGGCTACACCTTC.

This chain links TRBV28 with TRBJ1-4; tentatively, D is TRBD1 (5 bases). Germline CDR1 is MDHEN and CDR2 is SYDVKM. This CDR3 has 15 residues. Between the trimmed V and J ends, which lost 4 bases and 7 bases, there was a span of 16 bases. The CDR3 sequence is CASSYPRQGGEKLFF. CDR3 bases: TGTGCCAGCAGTTACCCGCGGCAGGGAGGTGAAAAACTGTTTTTT.

The CDR3 sequence is CASSYSSQGFYTDTQYF. Written as DNA, the CDR3 is TGTGCCAGCAGTTACTCGAGTCAGGGGTTCTACACAGATACGCAGTATTTT. The chain joins TRBV6-7 to TRBJ2-3, with D maybe TRBD1 (6 bases). TRBV6-7 counts as an open reading frame of uncertain function. Trimming shortened V by 0 bases and J by 2 bases, and 15 bases separated the two germline ends. The length of the CDR3 is 17 residues.

This rearrangement joins TRBV5-1 to TRBJ2-2; D is perhaps TRBD2 (5 bases). CDR3 length: 16 amino acids. CDR1 is SGHRS and CDR2 is YFSETQ in the germline V gene. Trimming left V 0 bases short and J 3 bases short, with 12 bases between. The CDR3 loop reads CASSLDRGLDTGELFF. As DNA, the CDR3 is TGCGCCAGCAGCTTGGATCGGGGATTGGACACCGGGGAGCTGTTTTTT.

The gene calls are TRBV7-2 and TRBJ1-3, with a weak D call TRBD1 (6 bases). CDR1 is SGHTA, CDR2 FQGNSA, per germline. The V end lost 0 bases, the J end lost 2 bases, and 8 bases lay between the germline ends. The CDR3 runs 15 residues. The CDR3, as DNA: TGTGCCAGCAGCTTAGCGGCAGGGGCTGGAAACACCATATATTTT. It encodes CASSLAAGAGNTIYF.

V and J are TRBV6-1 and TRBJ2-2; weak D call: TRBD2 (6 bases). V lost 2 bases, J lost 6 bases, and 10 bases lay in between. The CDR3 has 14 amino acids. Germline CDR1 and CDR2: MNHNS and SASEGT. The CDR3: CASSEFGGPGELFF. The CDR3 DNA reads TGTGCCAGCAGTGAATTTGGAGGGCCCGGGGAGCTGTTTTTT.

This clone showed up many times. The V and J genes are TRBV18 and TRBJ2-7, with TRBD2 as a possible D gene (6 bases). V lost 3 bases, J lost 1 base, and 10 bases lay in between. This CDR3 has 14 residues. From germline, CDR1 is KGHSH and CDR2 LQKENI. The CDR3: CASSPNGGSYEQYF. DNA of the CDR3: TGTGCCAGCTCACCCAACGGGGGTTCCTACGAGCAGTACTTC.

V is TRBV2 and J is TRBJ2-3, with a tentative D call TRBD1 (5 bases). Trimming took off 6 bases at V and 1 base at J, with 14 bases between the two ends. The germline V gene has CDR1 SNHLY and CDR2 FYNNEI. This CDR3 contains 15 residues. Here the CDR3 DNA reads TGTGCCAGCAGGCGCGACAGTCCAGGCACAGATACGCAGTATTTT. Amino acid sequence: CASRRDSPGTDTQYF. Looking up the rest from reference TRBV2 and TRBJ2-3 gives the full variable domain: EPEVTQTPSHQVTQMGQEVILRCVPISNHLYFYWYRQILGQKVEFLVSFYNNEISEKSEIFDDQFSVERPDGSNFTLKIRSTKLEDSAMYFCASRRDSPGTDTQYFGPGTRLTVL.

V and J are TRBV7-8 and TRBJ1-1; tentatively, D is TRBD1 (6 bases). The V gene lost 4 bases and the J gene lost 11 bases, with 20 bases spanning the gap. Germline V CDR1 and CDR2: SGHVS, FQNEAQ. The CDR3 has 14 amino acids. The CDR3 DNA is TGTGCCAGCAGCTGGGACACCTCGGGTGTAATGGCTTTCTTT. The encoded protein is CASSWDTSGVMAFF.

The chain carries TRBV27 and TRBJ2-7; TRBD1 matches 7 bases. Germline V CDR1 and CDR2: MNHEY, SMNVEV (reference sequence). J was trimmed by 2 bases and V by 6 bases; bases with no gene match: 10. The CDR3 covers 15 residues. The CDR3 region has the DNA TGTGCCAGCAGGATGACAGGGATCAACGCCTACGAGCAGTACTTC. Its protein product is CASRMTGINAYEQYF.

This clone has just a few counts. In nucleotides, the CDR3 is TGTGCCAGCAGCTTAGACCCGGACAGGGGTACAGATACGCAGTATTTT. This gives the protein CASSLDPDRGTDTQYF. This rearrangement joins TRBV13 to TRBJ2-3; TRBD1 aligns across 9 bases. CDR1 is PRHDT and CDR2 is FYEKMQ in the germline V gene (reference sequence). The CDR3 runs 16 residues. Losses at the gene ends were 1 base for V and 3 bases for J; bases not matched to a gene: 5.

This clone occurred a few times. The rearrangement joins TRBV28 to TRBJ1-5, with D perhaps matching TRBD1 (6 bases). Germline assignment: CDR1 MDHEN and CDR2 SYDVKM. V was shortened by 1 base and J by 5 bases, with 15 bases between the two germline ends. This CDR3 is 16 amino acids long. The CDR3 DNA sequence: TGTGCCAGCAGTTTATTTATGGGGGCGGGGGATCAGCCCCAGCATTTT. Its translation: CASSLFMGAGDQPQHF.